The 12 T cell receptor beta chains given below trace back to one sample, sequenced in a study of blood T cell repertoires in COVID-19. The assay was immunoSEQ multiplex PCR, and TCRdb's table has in-frame clones only and misses some. The sample carries roughly 110,000 clones, around 90% recorded once. Sequencing was performed on peripheral blood. The origin of the receptors is a man aged 40-55 years with active or convalescent COVID-19.

The chain links TRBV6-2 or TRBV6-3 to TRBJ2-1; TRBD2 matches at 7 bases. CDR1 MNHEY and CDR2 SVGEGT come from the germline V gene. CDR3 length: 15 amino acids. With 2 bases clipped from V and 6 bases from J, the junction kept 7 bases outside the gene matches. CDR3 coding DNA: TGTGCCAGCAGTTACGAGACTAGCTTTACCAATGAGCAGTTCTTC. Translated: CASSYETSFTNEQFF.

This chain links TRBV6-1 with TRBJ2-1; 7 bases match TRBD2. The J segment lost 6 bases and the V segment lost 2 bases, leaving 10 bases of the junction unmatched. The CDR3 is 16 amino acids. CDR1 is MNHNS, CDR2 SASEGT, per germline. The CDR3 region is CASSEFWNGGGNEQFF. Written as DNA, the CDR3 is TGTGCCAGCAGTGAATTTTGGAACGGCGGGGGCAATGAGCAGTTCTTC.

Only a few counts were recorded for this clone. The chain couples TRBV7-3 to TRBJ1-2; TRBD1 matches 8 bases. The germline CDR1 and CDR2 sequences are SGHTA and FQGTGA. V gave up 4 bases and J gave up 8 bases; unmatched junction bases: 6. The CDR3 runs to 13 residues. CDR3 region: CASSSRTGSGYTF. The CDR3 DNA reads as TGTGCCAGCAGCTCTCGGACAGGGAGCGGCTACACCTTC.

The chain has TRBV29-1 and TRBJ1-5, with unresolved D. This CDR3 is built from 13 residues. V was shortened by 8 bases and J by 0 bases, with 11 bases between the two germline ends. Germline loops: CDR1 SQVTM, CDR2 ANQGSEA. Written as DNA, the CDR3 is TGCAGCCCGAGGATGACTAGCAATCAGCCCCAGCATTTT. Protein sequence: CSPRMTSNQPQHF.

CDR3 sequence reads: CASSYSAGSAYEQYF. The CDR3 DNA follows: TGTGCCAGCAGTTACTCGGCGGGCTCGGCCTACGAGCAGTACTTC. V usage is TRBV6-5 and J usage is TRBJ2-7; possibly TRBD2 for D (5 bases). Germline loops: CDR1 MNHEY, CDR2 SVGAGI. The CDR3 loop spans 15 amino acids. The V end lost 0 bases, the J end lost 2 bases, and 11 bases lay between the germline ends.

The V and J genes are TRBV7-2 and TRBJ1-1, with D perhaps TRBD1 (6 bases). The CDR3 has 13 residues. Germline V gene lookup returns CDR1 SGHTA and CDR2 FQGNSA. Between the trimmed V and J ends, which lost 6 bases and 3 bases, there was a span of 11 bases. CDR3 sequence (DNA): TGTGCCAGCAGGCCCACAGGGTACACTGAAGCTTTCTTT. Its protein is CASRPTGYTEAFF.

This clone was seen only once. The V gene is TRBV7-2, the J gene TRBJ2-1; maybe TRBD1 (6 bases). The germline V gene has CDR1 SGHTA and CDR2 FQGNSA. The CDR3 runs 14 residues. V was cut by 2 bases and J by 8 bases, with 13 bases left in between. CDR3 in amino acids: CASSLIWGRDEQFF. Here the CDR3 DNA reads TGTGCCAGCAGCTTAATTTGGGGGCGCGATGAGCAGTTCTTC.

The CDR3 reads CASSFRTGEGQETQYF. The CDR3 DNA reads TGTGCCAGTAGTTTCCGGACAGGGGAGGGCCAAGAGACCCAGTACTTC. The rearrangement links TRBV19 to TRBJ2-5; 9 bases are shared with TRBD1. CDR1 LNHDA and CDR2 SQIVND come from the germline V gene (reference sequence). The CDR3 is 16 residues long. Unmatched junction bases numbered 8, after V lost 5 bases and J lost 1 base.

V usage is TRBV29-1 and J usage is TRBJ2-7; 11 nucleotides match TRBD1. J was trimmed by 1 base and V by 6 bases; bases with no gene match: 8. Looked up from germline, CDR1 is SQVTM and CDR2 is ANQGSEA. This CDR3 is built from 15 residues. The CDR3 DNA is TGCAGCGTCCTCGGGACAGGGGGAATATCCTACGAGCAGTACTTC. It is translated as CSVLGTGGISYEQYF.

The V and J genes are TRBV21-1 and TRBJ2-1; the table's D call of TRBD2 was not tested on the DNA. TRBV21-1 is termed a pseudogene. The CDR3 length is 19 residues. The CDR3 DNA reads TGTGCCAGCACCCCCCACTGGCGGGAGGGAGGGAGCTCCTACAATGAGCAGTTCTTC. It codes for CASTPHWREGGSSYNEQFF.

The V and J genes are TRBV5-1 and TRBJ1-1; possible D gene TRBD1, 5 bases. The V gene lost 1 base and the J gene lost 1 base, with 11 bases spanning the gap. Germline values: CDR1 SGHRS, CDR2 YFSETQ. CDR3 length: 15 residues. The CDR3 DNA follows: TGCGCCAGCAGCTTGCAGGGCCCGGAGAACACTGAAGCTTTCTTT. The encoded protein is CASSLQGPENTEAFF.

V is TRBV6-5 and J is TRBJ1-2, with TRBD1 as a possible D gene (6 bases). CDR1 and CDR2 (germline): MNHEY, SVGAGI. This CDR3 spans 12 amino acids. V was clipped by 9 bases and J by 4 bases, with 12 bases between them. CDR3 region: CASGGGVYGYTF. The DNA of the CDR3 is TGTGCCAGTGGAGGGGGGGTCTATGGCTACACCTTC.